The TCR beta chain under discussion was sequenced for a study of blood T cell repertoires in COVID-19. Study-wide background: The study drew acute and convalescent COVID-19 samples from the United States, Italy and Spain. PBMCs, B-cell-depleted T cells, or T cells provided the cDNA or gDNA that made up the material.

Authors' methods: Reference gene primer amplification in the assay estimated nucleated cell counts. TCRdb keeps only in-frame clones here, not all; method: immunoSEQ multiplex PCR. Clonal size and the V and J genes are those of that table, whereas D and trimming came from the DNA. The repertoire includes 140,000 to 150,000 clones, 87% of them detected once, and approximately 10% sits in the top ten. Trimming stripped 4 bases from V and 6 bases from J, with 13 bases between. The CDR3 consists of 13 residues. The V gene's germline CDR1 is KGHSH and CDR2 LQKENI. Material: PBMCs or T cells enriched from blood (not recorded which). The chain carries TRBV18 and TRBJ2-7; D is ambiguous. The receptor was derived from a man in his fifties or sixties who had recovered from COVID-19. The CDR3 DNA reads as TGTGCCAGCTCACTCGTACAGTTAGGCGAGCAGTACTTC. It yields the protein CASSLVQLGEQYF.